This T cell receptor (beta chain) stems from a study of human T cells and chemical hapten exposure. Overall study context: Sensitizing treatment utilized 2% DPC over an approximately 2 cm by approximately 2 cm portion of upper inner arm skin. Once 0.01% DPC had been applied to the upper back by patch test, readings were taken at 6 days. While the approximately 24-week study was under way, patients received diphenylcyclopropenone on the scalp every week. Whole-study findings and limits: Controls had significantly fewer large CDR3 similarity clusters than were formed by expanded TCRs.

Time point meaning: patch test 3, about 24 weeks after DPC sensitization. As to treatment: therapeutic diphenylcyclopropenone sensitization with weekly scalp DPC. The V gene's germline CDR1 is SEHNR and CDR2 FQNEAQ (reference sequence). This CDR3 is built from 10 residues. With 7 bases removed from V and 10 bases from J, the gap between germline ends came to 8 bases. A single record per CDR3 protein comes from TCRdb applying MiXCR to the RACE reads. The table includes roughly 150,000 distinct CDR3 sequences, roughly 26% detected once. Notes on this clonotype: As yet, its antigen is unknown.

The material sequenced was whole blood, taken in connection with sensitization to the hapten diphenylcyclopropenone (DPC). The receptor's source is a woman younger than 30 with alopecia areata. Some clones in this sample may be carry-over from other donors' samples. This sequence joins TRBV7-9 and TRBJ2-1; no firm D call. In DNA, the CDR3 is TGTGCCAGCACCCCCTTGGAGCAGTTCTTC. Its translation: CASTPLEQFF. Supplemented by reference TRBV7-9 and TRBJ2-1, the full variable domain reads DTGVSQNPRHKITKRGQNVTFRCDPISEHNRLYWYRQTLGQGPEFLTYFQNEAQLEKSRLLSDRFSAERPKGSFSTLEIQRTEQGDSAMYLCASTPLEQFFGPGTRLTVL.